These T cell receptor beta chains were read from a single sample in a study of long-term antiretroviral therapy in people with HIV. Repertoires were generated with immunoSEQ multiplex PCR, while TCRdb's copy carries only in-frame clones and drops some. In the table there are around 37,000 clones, approximately 85% of which are singletons. The material was unsorted PBMCs, obtained around 3.3 years after starting antiretroviral therapy. These receptors originate from a man aged 18-30 years with HIV. The CDR3 runs from the conserved cysteine through the conserved F or W. D genes are given only for firm matches. Some rows have no size entry. The others give once, few or many, or a class for an expanded clone.

length,V,J,D,size,DNA,CDR3
13,TRBV14,TRBJ1-1,.,once,TGTGCCAGCAGCCAAGTATCCGGGTGGGAAGCTTTCTTT,CASSQVSGWEAFF
17,TRBV28,TRBJ2-3,TRBD2,.,TGTGCCAGCAGTTGGCTAGCGGGGGGACCTAGCACAGATACGCAGTATTTT,CASSWLAGGPSTDTQYF
17,TRBV4-3,TRBJ2-3,.,.,TGCGCCAGCAGCCAAGGGGGGACGGGCGTCAGCACAGATACGCAGTATTTT,CASSQGGTGVSTDTQYF
18,TRBV19,TRBJ2-1,TRBD2,.,TGTGCCAGTAGTACGGGACTAGCGGGAGGTGGGACCTACAATGAGCAGTTCTTC,CASSTGLAGGGTYNEQFF
15,TRBV28,TRBJ1-1,.,.,TGTGCCAGCAGTTTGGCGAGGGGGATGAACACTGAAGCTTTCTTT,CASSLARGMNTEAFF
15,TRBV28,TRBJ1-2,TRBD1,.,TGTGCCAGCAGACCTCTAGGGGGCTCCGGCTATGGCTACACCTTC,CASRPLGGSGYGYTF
14,TRBV6-1,TRBJ1-6,.,few,TGTGCCAGCAGCGCAGGGTGGTTGGTCTCACCCCTCCACTTT,CASSAGWLVSPLHF
16,TRBV7-9,TRBJ2-7,.,.,TGTGCCAGCAGTCGAAATTCCGGGGCTGATAACTACGAGCAGTACTTC,CASSRNSGADNYEQYF
15,TRBV19,TRBJ2-7,.,once,TGTGCCAGCGCCGGGCCGGGAATCCAGTACTACGAGCAGTACTTC,CASAGPGIQYYEQYF
17,TRBV13,TRBJ1-4,TRBD1,.,TGTGCCAGCAGCTTCTCATGGGACAGGGAAACTAATGAAAAACTGTTTTTT,CASSFSWDRETNEKLFF
14,TRBV13,TRBJ1-2,.,.,TGTGCCAGCGGGGACGGGGGAGTTAAATATGGCTACACCTTC,CASGDGGVKYGYTF
17,TRBV11-1,TRBJ2-1,.,.,TGTGCCAGCACCTTGGGGTCACGGGGATTGAGCGACAATGAGCAGTTCTTC,CASTLGSRGLSDNEQFF
14,TRBV7-9,TRBJ1-4,.,.,TGTGCCAGCAGCTTGGGGGGCACTAATGAAAAACTGTTTTTT,CASSLGGTNEKLFF
13,TRBV27,TRBJ1-1,.,.,TGTGCCAGCAGTTTAGGTCTTTGGACTGAAGCTTTCTTT,CASSLGLWTEAFF
15,TRBV9,TRBJ2-7,.,.,TGTGCCAGCAGCGTAGCAGGGAATCCCTCCTACGAGCAGTACTTC,CASSVAGNPSYEQYF
15,TRBV7-9,TRBJ2-1,TRBD2,.,TGTGCCAGCAGCAGTCTAGCGGGGGGAGTCGATGAGCAGTTCTTC,CASSSLAGGVDEQFF
13,TRBV6-6,TRBJ2-2,.,.,TGTGCCAGCAGGAAACAGAGCACCGGGGAGCTGTTTTTT,CASRKQSTGELFF
11,TRBV5-4,TRBJ2-3,.,.,TGTGCCAGCAGCTTGGGAGATACGCAGTATTTT,CASSLGDTQYF
13,TRBV5-1,TRBJ2-7,.,once,TGCGCCAGCAGCTTCGGGACAAACTACGAGCAGTACTTC,CASSFGTNYEQYF
15,TRBV18,TRBJ1-1,TRBD1,.,TGTGCCAGCTCACCAGGGGGACAGGGGGTAGCTGAAGCTTTCTTT,CASSPGGQGVAEAFF
15,TRBV27,TRBJ1-4,.,few,TGTGCCAGCAGTTATCGGTCAGAGGTCTGGGAAAAACTGTTTTTT,CASSYRSEVWEKLFF
13,TRBV19,TRBJ1-5,.,.,TGTGCCAGTAGTATAAGCGGGAATCAGCCCCAGCATTTT,CASSISGNQPQHF
15,TRBV4-1,TRBJ1-2,.,.,TGCGCCAGCAGCCAACTGGCCCTACCTTCCTATGGCTACACCTTC,CASSQLALPSYGYTF
17,TRBV5-4,TRBJ1-2,.,.,TGTGCCAGCAGCTTGGGCGCCTTTGGGCTCTTGAACTATGGCTACACCTTC,CASSLGAFGLLNYGYTF
14,TRBV6-5,TRBJ2-5,TRBD1,.,TGTGCCAGCAGTTACTCGGGACAGGGGGAGACCCAGTACTTC,CASSYSGQGETQYF
14,TRBV19,TRBJ1-1,.,once,TGTGCCAGTAGTATAACGGACTTAGGCACTGAAGCTTTCTTT,CASSITDLGTEAFF
12,TRBV29-1,TRBJ1-1,.,.,TGCAGCGCAGATAACGACAACACTGAAGCTTTCTTT,CSADNDNTEAFF
14,TRBV27,TRBJ2-1,TRBD2,.,TGTGCCAGCAGGACTAGCGGGGCCTACAATGAGCAGTTCTTC,CASRTSGAYNEQFF
15,TRBV7-9,TRBJ2-7,.,.,TGTGCCAGCAGTCCAAGGGTTAGGGCGGTGGACGAGCAGTACTTC,CASSPRVRAVDEQYF
16,TRBV11-2,TRBJ2-3,TRBD2,once,TGTGCCAGCAGCGGGAGGACTAGCGGATACACAGATACGCAGTATTTT,CASSGRTSGYTDTQYF
13,TRBV7-9,TRBJ1-1,.,.,TGTGCCAGCAGCTTCCGGGATATGGCTGAAGCTTTCTTT,CASSFRDMAEAFF
14,TRBV29-1,TRBJ2-7,.,.,TGCAGCGTTGAAGGGAGGGGGTCTGACTACGAGCAGTACTTC,CSVEGRGSDYEQYF
16,TRBV19,TRBJ2-2,TRBD1,.,TGTGCCAGTAGGGCCTTTGGACAGGGGGGCACCGGGGAGCTGTTTTTT,CASRAFGQGGTGELFF
14,TRBV6-5,TRBJ1-1,.,.,TGTGCCTCCCTGGGGGGGGTGAGAAACACTGAAGCTTTCTTT,CASLGGVRNTEAFF
13,TRBV10-3,TRBJ1-1,.,.,TGTGCCATCAGTGAGCCTAGACAGGTTGAAGCTTTCTTT,CAISEPRQVEAFF
15,TRBV19,TRBJ2-1,.,.,TGTGCCAGTAGTATCCTCCGGGACGCCAACAATGAGCAGTTCTTC,CASSILRDANNEQFF
18,TRBV6-1,TRBJ1-4,TRBD1,.,TGTGCCAGCAGTGAAGAGCGGGACAGTGTTGCAACTAATGAAAAACTGTTTTTT,CASSEERDSVATNEKLFF
14,TRBV7-2,TRBJ1-2,TRBD1,.,TGTGCCAGCAGCTTAGGTGGGGACAGGGGTGGCTACACCTTC,CASSLGGDRGGYTF
14,TRBV7-9,TRBJ2-1,.,.,TGTGCCAGCAGCTTCCGGGACTCCTACAATGAGCAGTTCTTC,CASSFRDSYNEQFF
14,TRBV10-3,TRBJ1-3,.,.,TGTGCCATCAGTGAGTCTACGGCTGGAAACACCATATATTTT,CAISESTAGNTIYF
14,TRBV19,TRBJ2-7,.,.,TGTGCCAGTAGTATAAGGGGACGGGCCTACGAGCAGTACTTC,CASSIRGRAYEQYF
15,TRBV6-1,TRBJ1-1,TRBD1,.,TGTGCCAGCAGTGAAGCGCTAGGGGGCCGCTCTGAAGCTTTCTTT,CASSEALGGRSEAFF
13,TRBV5-4,TRBJ1-1,.,.,TGTGCCAGCAGCTTCGGCCGGAACACTGAAGCTTTCTTT,CASSFGRNTEAFF
13,TRBV6-5,TRBJ2-1,.,.,TGTGCCAGCAGCCAGGGACGCCTCAATGAGCAGTTCTTC,CASSQGRLNEQFF
14,TRBV5-4,TRBJ1-2,TRBD1,.,TGTGCCAGCAGCTACAGGGGTGCAAACTATGGCTACACCTTC,CASSYRGANYGYTF
14,TRBV6-5,TRBJ1-1,TRBD1,.,TGTGCCAGCAGAAGGGACAGTTGGTACACTGAAGCTTTCTTT,CASRRDSWYTEAFF
17,TRBV7-3,TRBJ1-3,.,once,TGTGCCAGCAGCTTAGAGGGGACACCGAACTCTGGAAACACCATATATTTT,CASSLEGTPNSGNTIYF
13,TRBV4-1,TRBJ2-7,TRBD1,few,TGCGCCAGCAGCCAAGATGAGGGGGCCGCCTCGTACTTC,CASSQDEGAASYF
19,TRBV9,TRBJ1-2,.,.,TGTGCCAGCAGCGTAGACGGGGGACGGATTGGGGTGAGCTGGGATGGCTACACCTTC,CASSVDGGRIGVSWDGYTF
15,TRBV6-4,TRBJ1-1,TRBD1,.,TGTGCCAGCAGTGAATCGGGACAGGGGCAGGGTGAAGCTTTCTTT,CASSESGQGQGEAFF
14,TRBV19,TRBJ2-7,.,.,TGTGCCAGTAGCCATCTAGGGGGTTTCGACGAGCAGTACTTC,CASSHLGGFDEQYF
14,TRBV5-5,TRBJ1-4,TRBD1,.,TGTGCCAGCAGCCCAGGGGGCGGCACCGAAAAACTGTTTTTT,CASSPGGGTEKLFF
16,TRBV7-9,TRBJ2-6,TRBD1,.,TGTGCCAGCAGCTGGGACAGGAGCTCTGGGGCCAACGTCCTGACTTTC,CASSWDRSSGANVLTF